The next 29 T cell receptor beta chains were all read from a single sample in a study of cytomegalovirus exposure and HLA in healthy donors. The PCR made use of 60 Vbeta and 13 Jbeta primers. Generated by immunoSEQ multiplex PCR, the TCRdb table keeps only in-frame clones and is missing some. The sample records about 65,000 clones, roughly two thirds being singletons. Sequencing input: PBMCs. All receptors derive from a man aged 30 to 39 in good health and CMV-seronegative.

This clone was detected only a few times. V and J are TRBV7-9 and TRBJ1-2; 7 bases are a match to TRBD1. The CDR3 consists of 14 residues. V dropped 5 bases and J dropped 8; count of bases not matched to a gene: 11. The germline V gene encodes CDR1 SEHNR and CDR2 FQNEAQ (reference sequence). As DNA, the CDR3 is TGTGCCAGCAGCACCGACAGGGAAGTATGGGGCTACACCTTC. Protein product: CASSTDREVWGYTF.

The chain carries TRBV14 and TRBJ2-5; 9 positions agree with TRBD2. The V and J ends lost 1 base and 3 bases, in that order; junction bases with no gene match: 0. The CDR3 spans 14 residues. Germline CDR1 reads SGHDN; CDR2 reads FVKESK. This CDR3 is CASSQVAGEETQYF. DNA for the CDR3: TGTGCCAGCAGCCAAGTAGCGGGGGAAGAGACCCAGTACTTC.

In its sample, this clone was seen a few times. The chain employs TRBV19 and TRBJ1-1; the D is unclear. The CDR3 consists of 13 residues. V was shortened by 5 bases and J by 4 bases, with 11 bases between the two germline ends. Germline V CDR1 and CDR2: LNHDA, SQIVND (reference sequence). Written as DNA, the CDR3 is TGTGCCAGTAGTCTACCCGATTTCACTGAAGCTTTCTTT. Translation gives CASSLPDFTEAFF.

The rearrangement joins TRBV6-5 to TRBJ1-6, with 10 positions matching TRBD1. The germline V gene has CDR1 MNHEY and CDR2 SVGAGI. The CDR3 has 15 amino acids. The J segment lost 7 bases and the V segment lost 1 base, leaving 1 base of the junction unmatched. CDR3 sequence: CASSYLDRGNSPLHF. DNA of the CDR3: TGTGCCAGCAGTTACTTGGACAGGGGGAATTCACCCCTCCACTTT.

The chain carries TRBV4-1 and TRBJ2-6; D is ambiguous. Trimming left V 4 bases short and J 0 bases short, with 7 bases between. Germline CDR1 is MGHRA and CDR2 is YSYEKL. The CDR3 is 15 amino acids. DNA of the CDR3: TGCGCCAGCAGCCTCTTATTCTCTGGGGCCAACGTCCTGACTTTC. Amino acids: CASSLLFSGANVLTF.

DNA of the CDR3: TGCGCCAGCAGCTTCCCTAGCGGGGGGACCCAAGAGACCCAGTACTTC. Translated, it gives CASSFPSGGTQETQYF. The chain is built from TRBV5-1 and TRBJ2-5; 11 nucleotides match TRBD2. This CDR3 is 16 amino acids long. Germline CDR1 reads SGHRS; CDR2 reads YFSETQ. J gave up 1 base and V 2 bases, and 4 bases lay outside the gene matches.

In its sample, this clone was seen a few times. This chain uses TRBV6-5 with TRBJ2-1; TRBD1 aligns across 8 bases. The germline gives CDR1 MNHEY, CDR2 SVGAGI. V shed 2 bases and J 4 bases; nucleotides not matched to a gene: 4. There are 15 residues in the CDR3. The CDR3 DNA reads TGTGCCAGCAGTTACGAGGGACAGGATTACAATGAGCAGTTCTTC. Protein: CASSYEGQDYNEQFF.

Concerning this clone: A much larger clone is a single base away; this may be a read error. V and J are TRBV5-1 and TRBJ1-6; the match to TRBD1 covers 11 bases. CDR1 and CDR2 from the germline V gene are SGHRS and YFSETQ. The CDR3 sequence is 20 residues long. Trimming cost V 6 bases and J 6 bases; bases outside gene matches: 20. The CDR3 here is CASKASFSGTGGRSNSPLHF. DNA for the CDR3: TGCGCCAGCAAAGCGTCATTCTCCGGGACAGGGGGTCGAAGTAATTCACCCCTCCACTTT. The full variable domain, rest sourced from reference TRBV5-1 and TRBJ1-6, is KAGVTQTPRYLIKTRGQQVTLSCSPISGHRSVSWYQQTPGQGLQFLFEYFSETQRNKGNFPGRFSGRQFSNSRSEMNVSTLELGDSALYLCASKASFSGTGGRSNSPLHFGNGTRLTVT.

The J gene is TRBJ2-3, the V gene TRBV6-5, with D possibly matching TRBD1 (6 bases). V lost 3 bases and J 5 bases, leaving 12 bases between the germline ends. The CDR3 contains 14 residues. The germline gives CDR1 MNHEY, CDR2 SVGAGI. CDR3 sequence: CASSYGPGEDTQYF. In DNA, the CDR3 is TGTGCCAGCAGTTATGGACCAGGGGAAGATACGCAGTATTTT.

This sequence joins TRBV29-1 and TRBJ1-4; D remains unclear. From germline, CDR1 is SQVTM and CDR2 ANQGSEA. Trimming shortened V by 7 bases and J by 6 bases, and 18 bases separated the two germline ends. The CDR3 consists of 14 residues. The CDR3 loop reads CSAGRPAGDEKLFF. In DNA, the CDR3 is TGCAGCGCCGGGAGACCAGCAGGAGATGAAAAACTGTTTTTT.

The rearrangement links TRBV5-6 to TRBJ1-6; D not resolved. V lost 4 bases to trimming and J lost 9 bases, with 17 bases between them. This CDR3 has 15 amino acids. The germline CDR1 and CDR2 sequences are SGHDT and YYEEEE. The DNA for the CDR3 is TGTGCCAGCAGCACCCAGGCTGGAATGCGTTCACCCCTCCACTTT. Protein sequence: CASSTQAGMRSPLHF.

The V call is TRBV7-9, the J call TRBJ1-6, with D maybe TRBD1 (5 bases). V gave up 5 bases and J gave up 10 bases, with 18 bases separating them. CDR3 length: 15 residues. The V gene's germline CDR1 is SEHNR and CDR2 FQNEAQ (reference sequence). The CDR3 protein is CASSKQGSVGSPLHF. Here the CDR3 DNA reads TGTGCCAGCAGCAAGCAGGGTAGTGTTGGATCACCCCTCCACTTT.

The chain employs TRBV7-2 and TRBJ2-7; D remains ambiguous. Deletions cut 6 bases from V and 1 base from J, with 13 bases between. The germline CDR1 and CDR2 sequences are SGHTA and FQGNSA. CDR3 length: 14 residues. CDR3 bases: TGTGCCAGCAGGCTAGGAGCTAATTCCTACGAGCAGTACTTC. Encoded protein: CASRLGANSYEQYF.

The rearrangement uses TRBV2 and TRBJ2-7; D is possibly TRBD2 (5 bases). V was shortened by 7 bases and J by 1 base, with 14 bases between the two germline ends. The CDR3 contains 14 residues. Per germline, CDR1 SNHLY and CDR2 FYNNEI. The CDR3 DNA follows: TGTGCCAGCAATGTGGAGGACGGTTCCTACGAGCAGTACTTC. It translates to CASNVEDGSYEQYF.

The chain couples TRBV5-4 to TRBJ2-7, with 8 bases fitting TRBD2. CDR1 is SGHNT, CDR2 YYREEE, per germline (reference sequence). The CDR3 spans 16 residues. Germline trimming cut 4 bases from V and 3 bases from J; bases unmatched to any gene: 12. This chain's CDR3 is CASSPRSSGDIYEQYF. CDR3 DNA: TGTGCCAGCAGCCCCAGGAGTAGCGGGGATATCTACGAGCAGTACTTC.

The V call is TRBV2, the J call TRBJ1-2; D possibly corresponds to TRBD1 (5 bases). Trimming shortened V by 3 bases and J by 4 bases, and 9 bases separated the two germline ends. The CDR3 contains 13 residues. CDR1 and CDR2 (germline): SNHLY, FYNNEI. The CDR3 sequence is CASSEETAYGYTF. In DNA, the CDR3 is TGTGCCAGCAGTGAGGAGACAGCCTATGGCTACACCTTC.

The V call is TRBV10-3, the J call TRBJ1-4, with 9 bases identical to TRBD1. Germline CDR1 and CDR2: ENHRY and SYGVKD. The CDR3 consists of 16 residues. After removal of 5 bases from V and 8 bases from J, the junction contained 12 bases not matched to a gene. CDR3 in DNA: TGTGCCATCAGTCCCGGGACAGGGAGGTCTTCCGAAAAACTGTTTTTT. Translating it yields CAISPGTGRSSEKLFF.

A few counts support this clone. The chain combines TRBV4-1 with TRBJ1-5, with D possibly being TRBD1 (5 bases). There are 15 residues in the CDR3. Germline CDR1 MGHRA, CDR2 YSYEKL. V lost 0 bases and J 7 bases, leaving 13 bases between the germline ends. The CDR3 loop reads CASSQDQGSGQPQHF. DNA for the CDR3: TGCGCCAGCAGCCAAGACCAGGGATCAGGACAGCCCCAGCATTTT.

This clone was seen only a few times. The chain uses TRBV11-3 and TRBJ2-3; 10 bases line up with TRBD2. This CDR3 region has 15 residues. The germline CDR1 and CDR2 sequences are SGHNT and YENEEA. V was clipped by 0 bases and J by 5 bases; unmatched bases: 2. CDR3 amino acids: CASSLDQRGGDTQYF. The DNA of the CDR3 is TGTGCCAGCAGCTTAGACCAGCGGGGGGGAGATACGCAGTATTTT.

CDR3 sequence (DNA): TGTGCCAGCAGGTTAGGGGGCGAGCAGTACTTC. This sequence encodes CASRLGGEQYF. This rearrangement joins TRBV5-4 to TRBJ2-7; possibly TRBD1 for D (6 bases). The germline CDR1 and CDR2 sequences are SGHNT and YYREEE (reference sequence). V was shortened by 5 bases and J by 6 bases, with 9 bases between the two germline ends. This CDR3 has 11 residues.

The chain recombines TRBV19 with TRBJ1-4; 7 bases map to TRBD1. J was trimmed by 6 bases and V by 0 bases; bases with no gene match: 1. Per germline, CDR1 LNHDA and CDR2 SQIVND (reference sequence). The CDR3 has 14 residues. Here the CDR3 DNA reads TGTGCCAGTAGTATAGACAGGGGGGATGAAAAACTGTTTTTT. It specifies CASSIDRGDEKLFF.

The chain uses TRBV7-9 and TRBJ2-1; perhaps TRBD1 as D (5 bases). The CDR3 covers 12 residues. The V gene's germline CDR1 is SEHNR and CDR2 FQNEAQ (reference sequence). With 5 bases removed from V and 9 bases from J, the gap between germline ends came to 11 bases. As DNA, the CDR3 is TGTGCCAGCAGCAATGGACAAGGTGAGCAGTTCTTC. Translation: CASSNGQGEQFF.

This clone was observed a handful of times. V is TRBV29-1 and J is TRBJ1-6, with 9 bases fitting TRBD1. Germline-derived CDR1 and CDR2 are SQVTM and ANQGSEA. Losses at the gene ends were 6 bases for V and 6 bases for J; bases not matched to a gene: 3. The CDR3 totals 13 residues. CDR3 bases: TGCAGCGTCCAGACAGGGGGTAATTCACCCCTCCACTTT. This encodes CSVQTGGNSPLHF.

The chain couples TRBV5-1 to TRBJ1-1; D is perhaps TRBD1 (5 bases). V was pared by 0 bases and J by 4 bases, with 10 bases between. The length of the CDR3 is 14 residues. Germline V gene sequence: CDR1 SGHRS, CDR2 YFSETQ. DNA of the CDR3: TGCGCCAGCAGCTTGGCCGGGGGAGGCACTGAAGCTTTCTTT. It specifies CASSLAGGGTEAFF.

This CDR3 reads CASSEATSGGGTYEQYF. In nucleotides, the CDR3 is TGTGCCAGCAGTGAAGCGACTAGCGGGGGGGGAACGTACGAGCAGTACTTC. The chain couples TRBV6-1 to TRBJ2-7; 14 bases are shared with TRBD2. This CDR3 is built from 17 residues. CDR1 is MNHNS and CDR2 is SASEGT in the germline V gene. J gave up 4 bases and V 0 bases, and 5 bases lay outside the gene matches.

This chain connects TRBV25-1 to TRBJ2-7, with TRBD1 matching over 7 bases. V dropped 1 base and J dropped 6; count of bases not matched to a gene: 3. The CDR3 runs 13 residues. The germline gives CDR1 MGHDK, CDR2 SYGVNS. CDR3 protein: CASSESGTVEQYF. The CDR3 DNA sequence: TGTGCCAGCAGTGAATCGGGGACAGTCGAGCAGTACTTC.

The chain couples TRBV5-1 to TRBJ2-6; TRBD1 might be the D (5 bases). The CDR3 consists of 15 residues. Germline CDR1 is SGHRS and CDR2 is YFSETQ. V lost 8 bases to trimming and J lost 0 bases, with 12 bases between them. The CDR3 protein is CASLQGSSGANVLTF. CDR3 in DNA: TGCGCCAGTCTCCAGGGTTCCTCTGGGGCCAACGTCCTGACTTTC.

The chain's CDR3 is CAMDRGPLTYQPQHF. The DNA of the CDR3 is TGTGCCATGGACAGGGGCCCCTTAACCTATCAGCCCCAGCATTTT. The rearrangement uses TRBV10-3 and TRBJ1-5, with 9 bases matching TRBD1. With V trimmed by 9 bases and J by 5 bases, 11 bases remained unmatched. The CDR3 covers 15 residues. Germline V gene lookup returns CDR1 ENHRY and CDR2 SYGVKD.

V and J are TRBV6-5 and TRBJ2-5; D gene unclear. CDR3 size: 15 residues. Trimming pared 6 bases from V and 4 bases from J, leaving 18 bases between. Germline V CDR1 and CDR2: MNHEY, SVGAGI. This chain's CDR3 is CASRLALESSETQYF. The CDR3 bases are TGTGCCAGCAGATTAGCCCTAGAGTCTTCAGAGACCCAGTACTTC.